A single sample gave rise to the 18 T cell receptor beta chains below, sequenced in a study of blood T cell repertoires in COVID-19. Using immunoSEQ multiplex PCR, the repertoire was profiled, and TCRdb retains in-frame clones only, with some absent. The data contain 77,000 or so clones, around 67% of them seen just once; the ten biggest clones take up 2.5% to 3%. The sequenced sample was peripheral blood. The receptors stem from a human donor with acute or convalescent COVID-19. The donor label of this sample is uncertain.

The chain links TRBV5-1 to TRBJ2-5, with D maybe TRBD2 (5 bases). CDR1 is SGHRS, CDR2 YFSETQ, per germline. Deletions cut 4 bases from V and 5 bases from J, with 9 bases between. This CDR3 region has 12 residues. The CDR3 loop is CASSLAWETQYF. For the CDR3, the DNA is TGCGCCAGCAGCCTAGCCTGGGAGACCCAGTACTTC.

This chain joins TRBV3-1 (or the pseudogene TRBV3-2) and TRBJ2-2; the match to TRBD1 covers 8 bases. V was pared by 4 bases and J by 7 bases, with 20 bases of the junction left unmatched. The CDR3 runs 19 residues. CDR1 LGHDT and CDR2 YNNKEL come from the germline V gene (reference sequence). The CDR3 here is CASSLRDRIYFRKGGELFF. CDR3 nucleotide sequence: TGTGCCAGCAGCCTTCGGGACAGGATCTATTTTAGGAAAGGCGGGGAGCTGTTTTTT.

V is TRBV20-1 and J is TRBJ2-1, with D uncertain. V was shortened by 3 bases and J by 10 bases, with 13 bases between the two germline ends. CDR1 DFQATT and CDR2 SNEGSKA come from the germline V gene (reference sequence). CDR3 length equals 12 residues. CDR3 sequence (DNA): TGCAGTGCTAGTCACTCGCGTGAAGAGCAGTTCTTC. This gives the protein CSASHSREEQFF.

The chain couples TRBV24-1 to TRBJ2-1; 13 bases agree with TRBD2. Germline loops: CDR1 KGHDR, CDR2 SFDVKD. Trimming at V came to 9 bases and at J to 4 bases, leaving 8 bases not matched to a gene. This CDR3 comprises 16 residues. CDR3 sequence (DNA): TGTGCCACCGCCAAATCGGGACTAGCGGGATACAATGAGCAGTTCTTC. It yields the protein CATAKSGLAGYNEQFF.

The chain recombines TRBV5-4 with TRBJ2-3; D is possibly TRBD1 (6 bases). Between the trimmed V and J ends, which lost 4 bases and 2 bases, there was a span of 17 bases. The CDR3 extends over 16 amino acids. Germline CDR1 is SGHNT and CDR2 is YYREEE (reference sequence). The CDR3 DNA follows: TGTGCCAGCAGCCCCCCCACCCGACAGGCCACAGATACGCAGTATTTT. Its protein product is CASSPPTRQATDTQYF. The variable domain in full, with the rest retrieved from reference TRBV5-4 and TRBJ2-3, is ETGVTQSPTHLIKTRGQQVTLRCSSQSGHNTVSWYQQALGQGPQFIFQYYREEENGRGNFPPRFSGLQFPNYSSELNVNALELDDSALYLCASSPPTRQATDTQYFGPGTRLTVL.

V and J are TRBV6-1 and TRBJ2-5; D may be TRBD1 (6 bases). Germline CDR1 MNHNS, CDR2 SASEGT. Trimming removed 0 bases from V and 5 bases from J, with 16 bases in between. CDR3 length: 16 residues. The CDR3 DNA reads as TGTGCCAGCAGTGAAGCGGCCAGGGGTTTTGGGGAGACCCAGTACTTC. It encodes CASSEAARGFGETQYF.

The chain has TRBV6-2 or TRBV6-3 and TRBJ2-1; D remains unclear. The CDR3 is 12 amino acids. The germline V gene has CDR1 MNHEY and CDR2 SVGEGT. V was trimmed by 2 bases and J by 8 bases, leaving 7 bases between them. The CDR3 DNA is TGTGCCAGCAGTTACCTATCCTATGAGCAGTTCTTC. Its translation: CASSYLSYEQFF.

The V gene is TRBV5-8, the J gene TRBJ2-3, with 10 bases that match TRBD2. The ends lost 3 bases at V and 2 bases at J; junction bases unmatched: 9. The germline CDR1 and CDR2 sequences are SGHTS and YDEGEE. The CDR3 is 17 residues long. Here the CDR3 DNA reads TGTGCCAGCAGCTCAGCCGGGACTAGCGACTACACAGATACGCAGTATTTT. Translated: CASSSAGTSDYTDTQYF.

This clone was observed a handful of times. The chain joins TRBV24-1 to TRBJ1-1; D is undetermined. In germline, CDR1 is KGHDR, CDR2 SFDVKD. The CDR3 length is 15 residues. Trimming took off 4 bases at V and 1 base at J, with 12 bases between the two ends. This chain's CDR3 is CATSDAGGANTEAFF. The CDR3 coding sequence is TGTGCCACCAGTGACGCGGGAGGTGCGAACACTGAAGCTTTCTTT.

Of note for this clone: Other DNA sequences from this sample encode an identical CDR3 as well. This chain connects TRBV2 to TRBJ1-1; TRBD1 agrees at 7 bases. Germline assignment: CDR1 SNHLY and CDR2 FYNNEI. The CDR3 sequence is 13 residues long. The trim removed 5 bases at V and 2 bases at J, leaving 2 bases unmatched. The CDR3 region has the DNA TGTGCCAGCAGTCGACAGGGAAACACTGAAGCTTTCTTT. Translated: CASSRQGNTEAFF.

The V gene is TRBV11-3, the J gene TRBJ2-5; 9 bases map to TRBD2. Germline assignment: CDR1 SGHNT and CDR2 YENEEA. After removal of 5 bases from V and 3 bases from J, the junction contained 4 bases not matched to a gene. The CDR3 has 14 residues. CDR3 region: CASSGLAGEETQYF. CDR3 DNA sequence: TGTGCCAGCAGCGGGTTAGCGGGGGAAGAGACCCAGTACTTC.

This clone was found once. The chain joins TRBV6-5 to TRBJ1-4; D remains unclear. CDR3 size: 14 residues. V dropped 6 bases and J dropped 0 bases, with 8 bases sitting between them. The germline gives CDR1 MNHEY, CDR2 SVGAGI. The CDR3 DNA is TGTGCCAGCAGACGAGTTGCAACTAATGAAAAACTGTTTTTT. Translating it yields CASRRVATNEKLFF.

The sample holds a few counts of this clone. V and J are TRBV5-4 and TRBJ2-3, with D possibly being TRBD1 (5 bases). Per germline, CDR1 SGHNT and CDR2 YYREEE (reference sequence). The CDR3 spans 15 residues. Trimming removed 4 bases from V and 2 bases from J, with 14 bases in between. The DNA of the CDR3 is TGTGCCAGCAGCCCCCTGGACACCTTCACAGATACGCAGTATTTT. Encoded protein: CASSPLDTFTDTQYF.

The V and J genes are TRBV7-2 and TRBJ2-2; TRBD1 agrees at 8 bases. CDR1 and CDR2 (germline): SGHTA, FQGNSA. This CDR3 has 16 amino acids. Trimming took 0 bases from V and 6 from J; bases not matched to a gene: 6. The DNA of the CDR3 is TGTGCCAGCAGCTTAGCTGCAGGGGGCTACTCCGGGGAGCTGTTTTTT. Protein: CASSLAAGGYSGELFF.

This chain links TRBV28 with TRBJ2-7, with D possibly TRBD1 on 7 matching bases. This CDR3 comprises 15 residues. Per germline, CDR1 MDHEN and CDR2 SYDVKM. Trimming pared 0 bases from V and 6 bases from J, leaving 15 bases between. CDR3 bases: TGTGCCAGCAGTTTATGTTTAACAGGGGAGGTCGAGCAGTACGTC. Its protein is CASSLCLTGEVEQYV.

The chain is built from TRBV4-2 and TRBJ1-5; D gene ambiguous. The CDR3 is 14 residues long. Per germline, CDR1 LGHNA and CDR2 YNFKEQ. V was trimmed by 1 base and J by 4 bases, leaving 8 bases between them. The CDR3, as DNA: TGTGCCAGCAGCCAAGTGCGAGGTAATCAGCCCCAGCATTTT. This gives the protein CASSQVRGNQPQHF.

This clone was seen only a few times. The chain combines TRBV19 with TRBJ1-6, with 11 bases identical to TRBD1. Per germline, CDR1 LNHDA and CDR2 SQIVND (reference sequence). The CDR3 sequence is 15 residues long. V lost 7 bases to trimming and J lost 9 bases; unmatched junction nucleotides: 8. The CDR3 region has the DNA TGTGCCAGTACTTCCTCCGGGACAGGGGGTTCACCCCTCCACTTT. Translated, it gives CASTSSGTGGSPLHF. The variable domain in full, completed from reference TRBV19 and TRBJ1-6, reads DGGITQSPKYLFRKEGQNVTLSCEQNLNHDAMYWYRQDPGQGLRLIYYSQIVNDFQKGDIAEGYSVSREKKESFPLTVTSAQKNPTAFYLCASTSSGTGGSPLHFGNGTRLTVT.

This chain links TRBV15 with TRBJ1-2, with 9 nucleotides matching TRBD1. V gave up 8 bases and J gave up 1 base; unmatched junction bases: 11. CDR1 is LNHNV and CDR2 is YYDKDF in the germline V gene (reference sequence). This CDR3 is 16 amino acids long. The CDR3 spells CATGHSGTGSNYGYTF. Written as DNA, the CDR3 is TGTGCCACCGGCCACTCCGGGACAGGGAGTAACTATGGCTACACCTTC.